The 17 T cell receptor beta chains reported below all come from one sample, sequenced in a study of technical replicates of blood from several donors. Repertoires were generated with immunoSEQ multiplex PCR, while TCRdb's copy carries only in-frame clones and drops some. The sample includes some 94,000 clones, approximately 94% of them seen just once. Material: T cells isolated from PBMCs. Receptors were obtained from a human donor in good health.

The V call is TRBV5-8, the J call TRBJ1-5; D is undetermined. CDR1 is SGHTS, CDR2 YDEGEE, per germline. The CDR3 length is 14 residues. Trimming left V 2 bases short and J 4 bases short, with 10 bases between. The CDR3 here is CASSFRGGNQPQHF. The CDR3 nucleotides read TGTGCCAGCAGCTTTCGGGGTGGAAATCAGCCCCAGCATTTT.

The V call is TRBV6-5, the J call TRBJ2-1; 8 bases align to TRBD1. The CDR3 is 16 amino acids. The ends lost 2 bases at V and 1 base at J; junction bases unmatched: 4. Germline values: CDR1 MNHEY, CDR2 SVGAGI. The CDR3: CASSYTDRASYNEQFF. In nucleotides, the CDR3 is TGTGCCAGCAGTTACACGGACAGGGCTTCCTACAATGAGCAGTTCTTC.

In DNA form, the CDR3 reads TGTGCCAGCAGCGTAGGACAGGGGGCCAACATGAACACTGAAGCTTTCTTT. This encodes CASSVGQGANMNTEAFF. The rearrangement links TRBV9 to TRBJ1-1; TRBD1 matches at 10 bases. Germline V gene data show CDR1 as SGDLS and CDR2 as YYNGEE. The CDR3 loop spans 17 amino acids. V shed 0 bases, J shed 0 bases, and the junction held 5 bases outside the gene matches.

The sample holds a few counts of this clone. This chain uses TRBV29-1 with TRBJ1-1; D not resolved. The CDR3 extends over 13 amino acids. The germline V gene has CDR1 SQVTM and CDR2 ANQGSEA. V gave up 5 bases and J gave up 0 bases, with 10 bases separating them. The CDR3 region is CSVLIQMNTEAFF. CDR3 in DNA: TGCAGCGTTCTCATACAGATGAACACTGAAGCTTTCTTT.

Only one count was recorded for this clone. The V gene is TRBV19, the J gene TRBJ2-1; D unresolved. V dropped 0 bases and J dropped 1 base, with 7 bases sitting between them. CDR1 and CDR2 (germline): LNHDA, SQIVND (reference sequence). The CDR3 has 15 amino acids. The CDR3 is CASSIDLESYNEQFF. The CDR3 DNA follows: TGTGCCAGTAGTATAGATCTTGAGTCCTACAATGAGCAGTTCTTC.

J is TRBJ2-7 and V is TRBV10-3, with TRBD1 identical over 8 bases. Losses at the gene ends were 6 bases for V and 2 bases for J; bases not matched to a gene: 6. Germline CDR1 and CDR2: ENHRY and SYGVKD. CDR3 length: 14 residues. Written as DNA, the CDR3 is TGTGCCATCAGACGTCCGGGACAGGCCTACGAGCAGTACTTC. Its protein is CAIRRPGQAYEQYF.

This sequence joins TRBV19 and TRBJ2-3; perhaps TRBD2 as D (5 bases). Germline V gives CDR1 LNHDA, CDR2 SQIVND (reference sequence). The CDR3 is made up of 16 amino acids. V lost 1 base, J lost 0 bases, and 11 bases lay in between. The CDR3 protein is CASSIVASTSTDTQYF. The DNA for the CDR3 is TGTGCCAGTAGTATAGTAGCGTCAACTAGCACAGATACGCAGTATTTT.

The V call is TRBV5-6, the J call TRBJ1-5; D ambiguous. The CDR3 extends over 14 amino acids. In germline, CDR1 is SGHDT, CDR2 YYEEEE. Trimming took off 2 bases at V and 5 bases at J, with 11 bases between the two ends. CDR3: CASSLLITDQPQHF. The CDR3 DNA follows: TGTGCCAGCAGCTTACTGATAACAGATCAGCCCCAGCATTTT.

The CDR3 loop is CASSIVRGSSQPQHF. The CDR3 DNA sequence: TGTGCCAGTAGTATAGTCAGGGGTTCATCCCAGCCCCAGCATTTT. The chain has TRBV19 and TRBJ1-5, with D perhaps matching TRBD1 (6 bases). Germline V CDR1 and CDR2: LNHDA, SQIVND (reference sequence). The V end lost 1 base, the J end lost 7 bases, and 14 bases lay between the germline ends. The CDR3 is 15 amino acids.

The chain is built from TRBV30 and TRBJ1-1, with D perhaps TRBD1 (5 bases). The CDR3 is made up of 17 amino acids. V dropped 2 bases and J dropped 1 base, with 20 bases sitting between them. Germline V gives CDR1 GTSNPN, CDR2 SVGIG (reference sequence). This CDR3 is CAWSPWGDRVRNTEAFF. In DNA, the CDR3 is TGTGCCTGGAGTCCCTGGGGGGATCGGGTAAGGAACACTGAAGCTTTCTTT.

The chain has TRBV15 and TRBJ2-1; 12 nucleotides align to TRBD2. The CDR3 is 17 amino acids. V lost 1 base, J lost 4 bases, and 5 bases stayed unmatched. Per germline, CDR1 LNHNV and CDR2 YYDKDF (reference sequence). CDR3 amino acids: CATSRGVLAGGYNEQFF. CDR3 in DNA: TGTGCCACCAGCAGAGGTGTTCTAGCGGGAGGGTACAATGAGCAGTTCTTC.

The chain carries TRBV5-4 and TRBJ1-2, with TRBD1 matching over 8 bases. Germline V gene data show CDR1 as SGHNT and CDR2 as YYREEE (reference sequence). Trimming cost V 3 bases and J 4 bases; bases outside gene matches: 8. The CDR3 loop spans 15 amino acids. DNA of the CDR3: TGTGCCAGCAGCTATCCCGGACAGGGAGGCTATGGCTACACCTTC. It codes for CASSYPGQGGYGYTF.

The J gene is TRBJ2-7, the V gene TRBV4-1, with TRBD1 matching over 11 bases. The CDR3 is made up of 16 amino acids. Germline CDR1 and CDR2: MGHRA and YSYEKL. With 4 bases clipped from V and 2 bases from J, the junction kept 7 bases outside the gene matches. Here the CDR3 DNA reads TGCGCCAGCAGCCCCAGTGGACAGGGGGCGGCCTACGAGCAGTACTTC. Encoded protein: CASSPSGQGAAYEQYF.

The chain couples TRBV29-1 to TRBJ2-4; D is uncertain. The CDR3 has 13 amino acids. V shed 3 bases and J shed 0 bases, with 6 bases lying between them. The germline V gene encodes CDR1 SQVTM and CDR2 ANQGSEA. CDR3 DNA sequence: TGCAGCGTTGAGTTTCTAGCCAAAAACATTCAGTACTTC. Translated: CSVEFLAKNIQYF.

The rearrangement uses TRBV29-1 and TRBJ2-7; D perhaps matches TRBD1 (6 bases). This CDR3 has 14 residues. The germline V gene encodes CDR1 SQVTM and CDR2 ANQGSEA. Trimming took 2 bases from V and 2 from J, leaving 13 bases between them. DNA of the CDR3: TGCAGCGTTGAAACCTGGGACACCGCCTACGAGCAGTACTTC. The encoded protein is CSVETWDTAYEQYF.

The genes are TRBV7-9 and TRBJ1-4; D gene uncertain. The CDR3 has 14 amino acids. Trimming left V 5 bases short and J 2 bases short, with 9 bases between. CDR1 SEHNR and CDR2 FQNEAQ come from the germline V gene (reference sequence). The CDR3 is CASSRAGTNEKLFF. The CDR3 nucleotides are TGTGCCAGCAGCCGCGCAGGCACTAATGAAAAACTGTTTTTT.

The chain combines TRBV11-1 with TRBJ2-1; 11 bases are a match to TRBD2. The trim removed 4 bases at V and 9 bases at J, leaving 5 bases unmatched. Germline V CDR1 and CDR2: SGHAT, FQDESV (reference sequence). The length of the CDR3 is 14 residues. CDR3 in amino acids: CASSSSGRRVEQFF. As DNA, the CDR3 is TGTGCCAGCAGCTCTAGCGGGAGGAGGGTTGAGCAGTTCTTC. The variable domain in full, with the rest retrieved from reference TRBV11-1 and TRBJ2-1, is EAEVAQSPRYKITEKSQAVAFWCDPISGHATLYWYRQILGQGPELLVQFQDESVVDDSQLPKDRFSAERLKGVDSTLKIQPAELGDSAMYLCASSSSGRRVEQFFGPGTRLTVL.